The source of this T cell receptor (beta chain) is a study of beta chain features in type 1 diabetes. General study points: TCRB CDR3 length was moderately but significantly reduced in all four CD4+ subsets of Type 1 diabetes patients.

This clone showed up just a few times. Its target is unknown. Via CD45RO/CCR7/CD25/CD127/CD95/CD27, cells of the CD4+ naive, central memory, regulatory and stem cell-like memory subsets were sorted. Once sorted, every population was more than 95% pure. From germline, CDR1 is LNHDA and CDR2 SQIVND (reference sequence). The V and J ends lost 7 bases and 5 bases respectively, with 13 bases between them. The CDR3 runs to 13 residues. The entirety of the isolated RNA underwent reverse transcription, so expressed TCRB transcripts were sequenced. Assay: immunoSEQ multiplex PCR; the TCRdb copy retains only in-frame clones and omits some. The table has around 600,000 clones, 9.5% to 15% seen once; the top ten hold 0.09% to 0.15%.

The sequencing input was naive CD4+ T cells from blood. The origin of this receptor is a man aged 25 to 40 with type 1 diabetes. V is TRBV19 and J is TRBJ2-3; D assignment may be TRBD1 or TRBD2 (5 bases each). The CDR3 bases are TGTGCCAGTACCTCCTCGGGGCAAGATACGCAGTATTTT. Translated: CASTSSGQDTQYF.